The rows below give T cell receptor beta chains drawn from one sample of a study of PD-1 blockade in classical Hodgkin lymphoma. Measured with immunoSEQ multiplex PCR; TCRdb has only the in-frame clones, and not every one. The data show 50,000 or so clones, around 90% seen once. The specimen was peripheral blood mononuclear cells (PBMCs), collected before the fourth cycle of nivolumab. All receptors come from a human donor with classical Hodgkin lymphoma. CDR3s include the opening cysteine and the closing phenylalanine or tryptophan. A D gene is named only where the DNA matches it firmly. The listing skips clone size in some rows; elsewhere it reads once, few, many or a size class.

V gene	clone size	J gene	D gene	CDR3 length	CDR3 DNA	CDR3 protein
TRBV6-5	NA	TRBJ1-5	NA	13	TGTGCCAGCAGTCCCGGCGGGTCGGTGCCCCAGCATTTT	CASSPGGSVPQHF
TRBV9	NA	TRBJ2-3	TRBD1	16	TGTGCCAGCAGCGTAGCTGGGACAGCCGCCACAGATACGCAGTATTTT	CASSVAGTAATDTQYF
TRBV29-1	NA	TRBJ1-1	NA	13	TGCAGCGTCGGATCCAACATAGACACTGAAGCTTTCTTT	CSVGSNIDTEAFF
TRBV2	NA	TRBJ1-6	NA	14	TGTGCCAGCAGTGGGGACCAGCCGCTGGGATCCCTCCACTTT	CASSGDQPLGSLHF
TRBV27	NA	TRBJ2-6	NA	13	TGTGCCAGCGCGTACTCTGGGGCCAACGTCCTGACTTTC	CASAYSGANVLTF
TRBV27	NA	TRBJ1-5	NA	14	TGTGCCAGCAGACCCGACAGGTGGAATCAGCCCCAGCATTTT	CASRPDRWNQPQHF
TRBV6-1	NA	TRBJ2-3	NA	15	TGTGCCAGCAGTGAGGAGTCTGGCCGCCCAGATACGCAGTATTTT	CASSEESGRPDTQYF
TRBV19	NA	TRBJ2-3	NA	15	TGTGCCAGTAGTATTGGGGGCGGCGGCACAAATACGCAGTATTTT	CASSIGGGGTNTQYF
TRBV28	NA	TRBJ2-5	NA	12	TGTGCCAGCAGTTTAGGTATGGGGAAAGAGTACTTC	CASSLGMGKEYF
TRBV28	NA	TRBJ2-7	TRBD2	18	TGTGCCAGCAGTCCCTCCGTGAGGGGCGGGAGGCCCGTTTGGGAGCAGTACTTC	CASSPSVRGGRPVWEQYF
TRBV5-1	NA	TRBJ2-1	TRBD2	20	TGCGCCAGCAGCTTGGTCCACGGCACTAGCGGGAGGGCCTCCTACAATGAGCAGTTCTTC	CASSLVHGTSGRASYNEQFF
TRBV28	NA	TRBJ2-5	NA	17	TGTGCCAGCAGTTTGACAGGCGCAATCAAGCCGAGAGAGACCCAGTACTTC	CASSLTGAIKPRETQYF
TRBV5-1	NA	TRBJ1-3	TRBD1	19	TGCGCCAGCAGCTTGTATCCCCAAACCCCGGGACAGTCTGGAAACACCATATATTTT	CASSLYPQTPGQSGNTIYF
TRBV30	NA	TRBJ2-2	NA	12	TGTGCCTGGATGGGGAACACCGGGGAGCTGTTTTTT	CAWMGNTGELFF
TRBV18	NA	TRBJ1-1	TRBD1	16	TGTGCCAGCTCACCACCTAGGACAGGGGGCGCTACTGAAGCTTTCTTT	CASSPPRTGGATEAFF
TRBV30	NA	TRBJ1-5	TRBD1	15	TGTGCCTGGAGGGAGGGGACAGGGGTTGCTCAGCCCCAGCATTTT	CAWREGTGVAQPQHF
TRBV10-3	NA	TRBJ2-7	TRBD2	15	TGTGCCATCAGTGGGGCGAGCGGGAACTCCTACGAGCAGTACTTC	CAISGASGNSYEQYF
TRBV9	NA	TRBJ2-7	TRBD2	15	TGTGCCAGCAGCCCCGGGACTAGCGGGGGCTACGAGCAGTACTTC	CASSPGTSGGYEQYF
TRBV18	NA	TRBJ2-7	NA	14	TGTGCCAGCTCACCACCCGACATCTCCTACGAGCAGTACTTC	CASSPPDISYEQYF
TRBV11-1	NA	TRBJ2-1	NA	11	TGTGCCAGCAGCTCGACCAATTGGCAGTTCTTC	CASSSTNWQFF
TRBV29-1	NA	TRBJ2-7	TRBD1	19	TGCAGCGTACTTCAACCCCGGGACAGATTCAATATTGGCGCGGGCGAGCAGTACTTC	CSVLQPRDRFNIGAGEQYF
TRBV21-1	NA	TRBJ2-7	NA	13	TGTGCCAGCAGCAAAGCGGCGGTGGACGAGCAGTACTTC	CASSKAAVDEQYF
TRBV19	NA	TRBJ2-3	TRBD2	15	TGTGCCAGTAGTATAGGACTAGCGGGCCCAGATACGCAGTATTTT	CASSIGLAGPDTQYF
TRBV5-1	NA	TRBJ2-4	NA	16	TGCGCCAGCAGCTTGGCCTGGTTTGGGGTGGAAAACATTCAGTACTTC	CASSLAWFGVENIQYF
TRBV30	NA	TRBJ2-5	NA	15	TGTGCCTGGAGTAGACCTCTCCGGTTAGGAGAGACCCAGTACTTC	CAWSRPLRLGETQYF
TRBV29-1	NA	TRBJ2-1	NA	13	TGCAGCGGAGGGGAGGACTCCTACAATGAGCAGTTCTTC	CSGGEDSYNEQFF
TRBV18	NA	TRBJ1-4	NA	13	TGTGCCAGCTCACCATACGCTTCGGAAAAACTGTTTTTT	CASSPYASEKLFF
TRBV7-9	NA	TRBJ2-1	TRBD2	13	TGTGCCAGCAGCTTAATGACTAGCGGTGAGCAGTTCTTC	CASSLMTSGEQFF
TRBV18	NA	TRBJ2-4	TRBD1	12	TGTGCCAGCTCACCGGACAGGAATATTCAGTACTTC	CASSPDRNIQYF
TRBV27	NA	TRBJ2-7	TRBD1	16	TGTGCCAGCAGTCCCATCAAACAGGGGACAAACTACGAGCAGTACTTC	CASSPIKQGTNYEQYF
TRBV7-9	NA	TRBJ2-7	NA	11	TGTGCCAGCAGGGGTAAAGGGGAGCAGTACTTC	CASRGKGEQYF
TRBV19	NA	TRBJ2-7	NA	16	TGTGCCAGTAGTCTGAAACGCGGACACCCCTTCTACGAGCAGTACTTC	CASSLKRGHPFYEQYF
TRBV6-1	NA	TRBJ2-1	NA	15	TGTGCCAGCAGTGAAAGTAGCGGAGAATACAATGAGCAGTTCTTC	CASSESSGEYNEQFF
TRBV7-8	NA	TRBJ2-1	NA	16	TGTGCCAGCAGCTTAGACGGGATAATCTCCTACAATGAGCAGTTCTTC	CASSLDGIISYNEQFF
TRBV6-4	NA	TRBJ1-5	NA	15	TGTGCCAGCAGTGACTCAGGGACGGATAATCAGCCCCAGCATTTT	CASSDSGTDNQPQHF
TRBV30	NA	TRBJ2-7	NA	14	TGTGCCTGGAGTCCCCGGGTTTCTTCCTACGAGCAGTACTTC	CAWSPRVSSYEQYF
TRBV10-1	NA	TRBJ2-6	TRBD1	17	TGCGCCAGTCTGACAGGGGAGAATAACTCTGGGGCCAACGTCCTGACTTTC	CASLTGENNSGANVLTF
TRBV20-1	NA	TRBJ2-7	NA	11	TGCAGTGCTAGAGTAGGCTACGAGCAGTACTTC	CSARVGYEQYF
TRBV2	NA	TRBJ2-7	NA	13	TGTGCCAGCGGGGCGCGGTTTGGTTACGAGCAGTACTTC	CASGARFGYEQYF
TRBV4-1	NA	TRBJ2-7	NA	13	TGCGCCAGCAGCCATGTAGGGGTCTACGAGCAGTACTTC	CASSHVGVYEQYF
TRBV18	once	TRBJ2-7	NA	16	TGTGCCAGCTCGCTTTCTAGGGGAAAGGGGTCCTACGAGCAGTACTTC	CASSLSRGKGSYEQYF
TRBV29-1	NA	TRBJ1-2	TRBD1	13	TGCAGCGTCCTGGCCGGGACAGGGGATGGCTACACCTTC	CSVLAGTGDGYTF
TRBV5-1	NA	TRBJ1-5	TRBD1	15	TGCGCCAGCAGCTACGGGACAGCGCTAAATCAGCCCCAGCATTTT	CASSYGTALNQPQHF
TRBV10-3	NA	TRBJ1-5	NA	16	TGTGCCATCAGTGAGTCGGCCCCGGGGGTCAATCAGCCCCAGCATTTT	CAISESAPGVNQPQHF
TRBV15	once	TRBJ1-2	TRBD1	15	TGTGCCACCAGCACTATTCCGGGACAGTCCTATGGCTACACCTTC	CATSTIPGQSYGYTF
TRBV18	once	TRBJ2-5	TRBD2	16	TGTGCCAGCTCACTACTAAGACTAGCGGGAGCGGAGACCCAGTACTTC	CASSLLRLAGAETQYF
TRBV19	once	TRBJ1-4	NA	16	TGTGCCAGCAGAAGCTTCCCGGGGGCTCCAAATGAAAAACTGTTTTTT	CASRSFPGAPNEKLFF
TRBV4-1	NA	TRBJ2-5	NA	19	TGCGCCAGCAGCCAAGAGACTACGGACAGCACATCACACCAAGAGACCCAGTACTTC	CASSQETTDSTSHQETQYF
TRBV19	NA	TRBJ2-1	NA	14	TGTGCCAGTAGTATACGGGTAATTGGGAATGAGCAGTTCTTC	CASSIRVIGNEQFF
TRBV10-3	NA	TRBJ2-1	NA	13	TGTGCCATCAGCCCCAAAAACGGGAATGAGCAGTTCTTC	CAISPKNGNEQFF
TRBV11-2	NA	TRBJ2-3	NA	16	TGTGCCAGCAGCTTTTTTGTGAGTGGGGGCACAGATACGCAGTATTTT	CASSFFVSGGTDTQYF
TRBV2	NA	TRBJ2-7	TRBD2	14	TGTGCCAGCAGTGAGGAGCGGGAGGGCCCCGAGCAGTACTTC	CASSEEREGPEQYF
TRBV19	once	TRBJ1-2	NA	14	TGTGCCAGTAGTAAGACAGGAGCTAACTATGGCTACACCTTC	CASSKTGANYGYTF
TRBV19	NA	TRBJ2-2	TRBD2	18	TGTGCCAGTTCCCCCAGCGGGAGGGCCATCTACAACACCGGGGAGCTGTTTTTT	CASSPSGRAIYNTGELFF
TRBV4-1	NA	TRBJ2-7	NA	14	TGCGCCAGCAGCTTAGGTAGAGGGAGAGGCGAGCAGTACTTC	CASSLGRGRGEQYF
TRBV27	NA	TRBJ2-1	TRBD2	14	TGTGCCAGCAGTTGGGACTACTACAAAATGAAGCAGTTCTTC	CASSWDYYKMKQFF
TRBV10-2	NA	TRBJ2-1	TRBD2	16	TGCGCCAGCAGAGGGGCACTAGCGGGAGCCTACAATGAGCAGTTCTTC	CASRGALAGAYNEQFF
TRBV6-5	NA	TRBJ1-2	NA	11	TGTGCCAGCAGTTACCGGCAGGGCTACACCTTC	CASSYRQGYTF
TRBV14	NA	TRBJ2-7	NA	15	TGTGCCAGCAGCCAAGCCAAATTAGGGCGGGTAGGGCAGTACTTC	CASSQAKLGRVGQYF